This T cell receptor beta chain was captured by sequencing in a study of cytomegalovirus exposure and HLA in healthy donors. For this clone: One end of the junction varies from germline; a read error may be responsible.

The CDR3 has 11 residues. From germline, CDR1 is SNHLY and CDR2 FYNNEI. The PCR contained 60 Vbeta and 13 Jbeta primers. Original data processing: A later analysis tallied 65 million to 85 million unique TCR beta chains, about 12 million of them shared. Sequencing was performed with immunoSEQ multiplex PCR; in TCRdb, only in-frame clones are kept and a portion is missing. That table is the source of V, J and clone size, and D and trimming were worked out from the DNA. The table has around 150,000 clones, approximately 82% seen once. V gene TRBV2 combines with J gene TRBJ2-2, with TRBD2 identical over 7 bases. Sequencing used PBMCs. This clonotype originated in a male donor in good health and CMV-seropositive. CDR3 amino acids: CASSDERGAVF. Here the CDR3 DNA reads TGTGCCAGCAGTGACGAGCGGGGAGCTGTTTTT. The complete variable domain, with remaining parts taken from reference TRBV2 and TRBJ2-2, reads EPEVTQTPSHQVTQMGQEVILRCVPISNHLYFYWYRQILGQKVEFLVSFYNNEISEKSEIFDDQFSVERPDGSNFTLKIRSTKLEDSAMYFCASSDERGAVFGEGSRLTVL.